This TCR beta chain was profiled in a study of T cells after yellow fever vaccination (dated by TCRdb to the late 2010s). General notes on the study: The SMART-Seq v4 Ultra Low Input RNA kit was used to prepare libraries from fractions with low cell numbers. Bulk TCR alpha and beta repertoires were sequenced longitudinally to track T-cell clones before and after primary and booster YFV17D yellow fever vaccination. Two healthy male donors, one aged 18 to 30 and one aged 30 to 40 years, made up the cohort. Blood samples were taken at several timepoints before and after primary and secondary immunization, and bulk PBMC replicates and cell subsets were isolated. Results the study describes overall, beyond this receptor: Compared with the primary T-cell response, the secondary T-cell response was faster but weaker, reaching its peak on day 5 rather than on day 15. After the booster, most clones that had expanded after primary vaccination were detected again (nearly 98% of CD4 and more than 80% of CD8), suggesting broad maintenance of memory. FACS-sorted repertoires could contain abundant contaminating clonotypes from the bulk population, so computational filtering was required. Because the study included only a couple of donors, the extent to which the findings can be generalized is limited. A small share of clonotypes occurred in both CD4 and CD8 compartments, likely arising from convergent recombination.

Sample treatment or condition, as interpreted from the label and publication: live attenuated yellow fever vaccine strain. PBMCs were isolated from peripheral blood using a standard Ficoll-Paque protocol. Dynabeads CD4 and CD8 positive selection kits were used to isolate the CD4 and CD8 T-cell fractions. RNA was extracted with TriZol from bulk PBMCs, CD4 and CD8 fractions, and dextramer-positive and dextramer-negative fractions. TCR cDNA was synthesized by 5'RACE template switching, which introduced a universal primer site and unique molecular identifiers. cDNA synthesis was primed from both the TCR alpha and TCR beta constant segments. Library amplification involved two PCR steps, and the second step added sample barcodes and sequencing adapters. Sequencing of libraries was done on Illumina HiSeq 2500 (2x100 bp) or NovaSeq (2x150 bp). Concerning the study's data processing: Demultiplexing of reads and collapsing into UMI consensus sequences were performed with MIGEC, and V(D)J alignment was carried out with MiXCR. Vaccine-responding clonotypes were identified with edgeR using replicate PBMC samples, with FDR below 0.01 and a log2 fold change above 5 up to day 15 being required. Each bulk clonotype received a CD4 or CD8 identity based on whether the sequenced CD4 or CD8 repertoire contained that clonotype at higher abundance. TCRdb redid the processing of the public reads, applying fastp at Q25 and MiXCR, and retained in-frame beta chains. Rows with one shared CDR3 protein collapse into an entry with the most common genes and DNA. The V and J calls here are based on TCRdb, not the publication. The sample table shows about 63,000 distinct CDR3 sequences, and 6.5% to 9% are seen once. The ten largest clonotypes hold just over 35% of the sample.

V sheds 8 bases and J sheds 8 bases, leaving 7 bases between their ends. CDR1 and CDR2, looked up from the germline V gene (reference sequence), are MNHEY and SMNVEV. Counted from cysteine to phenylalanine, this CDR3 has 10 amino acids. The only DNA kept is the CDR3, 30 bases in frame from the first base. This clonotype has a count of ten or more. The antigen it recognizes is unknown. No base quality values were provided; no much bigger clone lies one nucleotide off. The sequence derives from a man aged 25 to 45 who received the YFV17D yellow fever vaccine. The sample here was CD8+ T cells sorted from PBMCs, taken 15 days after the yellow fever booster vaccination. The chain employs TRBV27 and TRBJ2-1, with an unclear D gene assignment. Read as DNA, the sequence is TGTGCCAGCGGGAAAGATGAGCAGTTCTTC. This sequence encodes CASGKDEQFF.